This T cell receptor (beta chain) comes out of a study of beta chain features in type 1 diabetes. Expressed TCRB transcripts got sequenced, as all isolated RNA was reverse transcribed. TCRdb's table, derived via immunoSEQ multiplex PCR, lists solely in-frame clones and lacks some. The repertoire includes some 150,000 clones, 10% to 15% of them detected once, and roughly 1.3% sits in the top ten. It was via CD45RO/CCR7/CD25/CD127/CD95/CD27 that CD4+ naive, central memory, regulatory and stem cell-like memory cells were sorted. Each of the sorted populations had a purity greater than 95%. V lost 2 bases and J 2 bases, leaving 13 bases between the germline ends. In germline, CDR1 is SGHNT, CDR2 YYREEE (reference sequence). CDR3 length: 15 amino acids. Overall study results and limits: Fewer junction insertions and more nucleotide deletions appeared in type 1 diabetes patients. Among all four CD4+ subsets, Type 1 diabetes patients had TCRB CDR3s that were moderately but significantly shorter. Small HLA sub-analyses could not settle whether HLA shapes TCRB rearrangement.

This clone was detected a few times. Its antigen remains unidentified. The source is a man younger than 30 with type 1 diabetes. J is TRBJ1-2 and V is TRBV5-4; a weak D match, TRBD1 (5 bases). The sequenced material came from central memory CD4+ T cells from blood. The CDR3: CASSLMGPTNYGYTF. CDR3 nucleotides: TGTGCCAGCAGCTTAATGGGACCGACGAACTATGGCTACACCTTC. Combining the CDR3 with reference TRBV5-4 and TRBJ1-2 gives the whole variable domain ETGVTQSPTHLIKTRGQQVTLRCSSQSGHNTVSWYQQALGQGPQFIFQYYREEENGRGNFPPRFSGLQFPNYSSELNVNALELDDSALYLCASSLMGPTNYGYTFGSGTRLTVV.